This T cell receptor (beta chain) was sequenced during a study of identical twins. TCRdb redid the calling of the 5' RACE reads with MiXCR, one entry per CDR3 protein. Here the sample spans 1.5 million to 2 million distinct CDR3 sequences, about 32% being singletons. The CDR3 is 14 residues long. The J segment lost 0 bases and the V segment lost 5 bases, leaving 4 bases of the junction unmatched. Germline-derived CDR1 and CDR2 are LGHNA and YNFKEQ. This chain connects TRBV4-2 to TRBJ2-7; 7 bases are shared with TRBD2. The sample consisted of cord blood. This clonotype was sampled from a newborn girl in good health. CDR3 in DNA: TGTGCCAGCAGCTCCCGGGACTACTCCTACGAGCAGTACTTC. The encoded protein is CASSSRDYSYEQYF.